The clone carrying this T cell receptor (beta chain) showed up just once. V lost 8 bases, J lost 5 bases, and 16 bases lay in between. The CDR3 covers 13 residues. Germline V CDR1 and CDR2: MNHEY, SVGAGI. This sample was included in a study of T cell responses to AZD1222 COVID-19 vaccine. Method: immunoSEQ multiplex PCR; TCRdb's copy keeps in-frame clones and lacks some. The data hold 95,000 to 100,000 clones, with around 84% observed a single time. This receptor was identified in an adult in good health. The chain couples TRBV6-5 to TRBJ2-7; tentative D call: TRBD1 (6 bases). The material sequenced was peripheral blood, taken on day 0 of AZD1222 vaccination. In nucleotides, the CDR3 is TGTGCCAGCGGAACAGGGAGCAGGGACGAGCAGTACTTC. Translating it yields CASGTGSRDEQYF.